The 31 T cell receptor beta chains below come from one sample, sequenced in a study of CD8+ T cells in alopecia areata. It was cDNA, reverse transcribed from extracted RNA, that served as the sequencing template. The method was immunoSEQ multiplex PCR; TCRdb's version includes in-frame clones alone and lacks a portion of them. This table holds about 42,000 clones, roughly 65% found once. The sample's treatment: oral pan-JAK inhibitor, 5-10 mg twice daily. Source: CD8+ T cells sorted from blood, taken at week 4, from a patient treated with tofacitinib. These receptors were taken from a human donor with alopecia areata.

V usage is TRBV30 and J usage is TRBJ2-7; possible D gene TRBD1, 6 bases. V shed 3 bases and J shed 2 bases, with 11 bases lying between them. The CDR3 runs to 13 residues. The germline V gene encodes CDR1 GTSNPN and CDR2 SVGIG (reference sequence). The CDR3 region is CAWSSGDTYEQYF. CDR3 coding DNA: TGTGCCTGGAGCTCAGGGGATACCTACGAGCAGTACTTC.

V and J are TRBV15 and TRBJ2-7, with D tentatively TRBD2 (7 bases). CDR1 and CDR2 from the germline V gene are LNHNV and YYDKDF (reference sequence). This CDR3 comprises 15 residues. Trimming stripped 5 bases from V and 1 base from J, with 15 bases between. The CDR3 coding sequence is TGTGCCACCAGCTTTGGAGGGGGGGATTCCTACGAGCAGTACTTC. This sequence encodes CATSFGGGDSYEQYF.

The V and J genes are TRBV29-1 and TRBJ2-1; perhaps D is TRBD1 or TRBD2 (7 bases each). The germline gives CDR1 SQVTM, CDR2 ANQGSEA. V lost 3 bases to trimming and J lost 7 bases, with 19 bases between them. This CDR3 is built from 15 residues. The CDR3 DNA is TGCAGCGTTGAGGTGGGAGGGACAGTGCATAATGAGCAGTTCTTC. Amino acid sequence: CSVEVGGTVHNEQFF.

The rearrangement joins TRBV30 to TRBJ1-2, with unresolved D. Germline CDR1 GTSNPN, CDR2 SVGIG (reference sequence). The CDR3 totals 13 residues. V lost 1 base, J lost 2 bases, and 8 bases lay in between. Written as DNA, the CDR3 is TGTGCCTGGAGTGGTCACGGGAACTATGGCTACACCTTC. It is translated as CAWSGHGNYGYTF.

This chain links TRBV4-3 with TRBJ2-1, with TRBD2 matching 12 bases. V was clipped by 2 bases and J by 4 bases; unmatched bases: 3. This CDR3 is 16 amino acids long. The germline V gene has CDR1 LGHNA and CDR2 YSLEER. In DNA form, the CDR3 reads TGCGCCAGCAGCCAATCGACTAGCGGGGGATACAATGAGCAGTTCTTC. Its translation: CASSQSTSGGYNEQFF.

This clone has more than one count but fewer than ten. This rearrangement joins TRBV7-9 to TRBJ2-6; 8 nucleotides agree with TRBD1. There are 16 residues in the CDR3. Germline V gives CDR1 SEHNR, CDR2 FQNEAQ (reference sequence). The trim removed 5 bases at V and 0 bases at J, leaving 3 bases unmatched. The CDR3 is CASSLTGGSGANVLTF. The CDR3 bases are TGTGCCAGCAGCCTTACAGGGGGCTCTGGGGCCAACGTCCTGACTTTC.

The rearrangement uses TRBV12-5 and TRBJ2-5; D might be TRBD1 or TRBD2, each matching 5 bases. The CDR3 is 13 residues long. CDR1 is LGHNT, CDR2 FRNRAP, per germline. Trimming left V 1 base short and J 7 bases short, with 10 bases between. The CDR3 DNA follows: TGTGCTAGTGGTTTGGACTCAGGGACGACCCAGTACTTC. It is translated as CASGLDSGTTQYF.

The V and J genes are TRBV13 and TRBJ2-7; the D gene is possibly TRBD2 (5 bases). V was cut by 8 bases and J by 3 bases, with 17 bases left in between. In germline, CDR1 is PRHDT, CDR2 FYEKMQ (reference sequence). The CDR3 extends over 14 amino acids. The CDR3 region is CASARGPTHYEQYF. CDR3 DNA: TGTGCCAGCGCTAGAGGGCCGACCCACTACGAGCAGTACTTC.

The J gene is TRBJ1-1, the V gene TRBV7-9; no clear D gene. Trimming removed 3 bases from V and 4 bases from J, with 9 bases in between. CDR3 length: 13 amino acids. Germline CDR1 reads SEHNR; CDR2 reads FQNEAQ (reference sequence). CDR3 in amino acids: CASSFGVGTEAFF. CDR3 nucleotides: TGTGCCAGCAGCTTCGGGGTGGGCACTGAAGCTTTCTTT.

The chain uses TRBV10-3 and TRBJ1-1; D gene unclear. Trimming stripped 10 bases from V and 6 bases from J, with 12 bases between. The CDR3 length is 11 residues. Germline values: CDR1 ENHRY, CDR2 SYGVKD. The CDR3 bases are TGTGCCACCGGAGGTGGGGCTGAAGCTTTCTTT. Its protein product is CATGGGAEAFF.

CDR3 sequence: CSVEDGDPQFF. As DNA, the CDR3 is TGCAGCGTTGAAGACGGCGATCCACAGTTCTTC. The J gene is TRBJ2-1, the V gene TRBV29-1; D is undetermined. CDR3 length: 11 amino acids. Germline V gene data show CDR1 as SQVTM and CDR2 as ANQGSEA. V lost 0 bases to trimming and J lost 13 bases, with 10 bases between them.

In this sample, this clone turned up a few times. The V call is TRBV7-9, the J call TRBJ2-6; no definite D call. The length of the CDR3 is 15 residues. V shed 3 bases and J shed 2 bases, with 8 bases lying between them. Germline loops: CDR1 SEHNR, CDR2 FQNEAQ (reference sequence). The CDR3 region has the DNA TGTGCCAGCAGCTTCGAGGCTCCTGGGGCCAACGTCCTGACTTTC. Its translation is CASSFEAPGANVLTF.

The genes are TRBV7-6 and TRBJ2-5; 9 bases align to TRBD2. In germline, CDR1 is SGHVS, CDR2 FNYEAQ. V shed 4 bases, J shed 2 bases, and the junction held 8 bases outside the gene matches. CDR3 length: 16 amino acids. The CDR3 here is CASSSLAGVLQETQYF. CDR3 nucleotides: TGTGCCAGCAGCTCGTTAGCGGGGGTGCTTCAAGAGACCCAGTACTTC.

The chain employs TRBV15 and TRBJ1-5; no definite D call. V was trimmed by 2 bases and J by 0 bases, leaving 2 bases between them. The CDR3 consists of 13 residues. Per the germline V gene, CDR1 is LNHNV and CDR2 is YYDKDF (reference sequence). For the CDR3, the DNA is TGTGCCACCAGCAGATATAGCAATCAGCCCCAGCATTTT. This encodes CATSRYSNQPQHF.

The chain is built from TRBV7-2 and TRBJ2-7; 10 bases map to TRBD2. The V gene's germline CDR1 is SGHTA and CDR2 FQGNSA. This CDR3 has 15 residues. V dropped 6 bases and J dropped 2; count of bases not matched to a gene: 7. The CDR3 region is CASRTGLAVTYEQYF. CDR3 sequence (DNA): TGTGCCAGCAGAACCGGACTAGCGGTTACCTACGAGCAGTACTTC.

V and J are TRBV28 and TRBJ2-1; 9 bases line up with TRBD1. This CDR3 is built from 14 residues. Germline CDR1 and CDR2: MDHEN and SYDVKM. V lost 5 bases and J lost 8; bases outside the gene matches: 7. In DNA, the CDR3 is TGTGCCAGCAGTCCACAGGGGGCGGTGGATGAGCAGTTCTTC. It yields the protein CASSPQGAVDEQFF. The full variable domain, rest sourced from reference TRBV28 and TRBJ2-1, is DVKVTQSSRYLVKRTGEKVFLECVQDMDHENMFWYRQDPGLGLRLIYFSYDVKMKEKGDIPEGYSVSREKKERFSLILESASTNQTSMYLCASSPQGAVDEQFFGPGTRLTVL.

V is TRBV27 and J is TRBJ1-2; TRBD1 agrees at 7 bases. This CDR3 comprises 14 residues. Unmatched junction bases numbered 7, after V lost 6 bases and J lost 3 bases. Germline CDR1 reads MNHEY; CDR2 reads SMNVEV (reference sequence). CDR3 sequence: CASRTTGLDYGYTF. Written as DNA, the CDR3 is TGTGCCAGCAGAACGACAGGGCTCGACTATGGCTACACCTTC.

J is TRBJ2-7 and V is TRBV27, with D perhaps matching TRBD1 or TRBD2 (5 bases each). The germline gives CDR1 MNHEY, CDR2 SMNVEV (reference sequence). V was cut by 2 bases and J by 4 bases, with 12 bases left in between. This CDR3 is built from 14 residues. This CDR3 is CASSLMGRNYEQYF. The CDR3 bases are TGTGCCAGCAGTTTAATGGGACGCAATTACGAGCAGTACTTC.

CDR3 DNA sequence: TGTGCCTGGACCTTAGGAGGGGACGGCTATGGCTACACCTTC. Its translation is CAWTLGGDGYGYTF. The chain carries TRBV30 and TRBJ1-2; maybe TRBD1 (5 bases). CDR3 length equals 14 residues. CDR1 is GTSNPN and CDR2 is SVGIG in the germline V gene (reference sequence). The V end was cut by 4 bases, the J end by 4 bases, with 16 bases between.

V usage is TRBV5-1 and J usage is TRBJ2-7, with D hard to call. The V gene's germline CDR1 is SGHRS and CDR2 YFSETQ. The CDR3 consists of 15 residues. V was trimmed by 3 bases and J by 1 base, leaving 14 bases between them. The CDR3 DNA reads as TGCGCCAGCAGCTCGGAAAACCGGGCATCCTACGAGCAGTACTTC. Amino acids: CASSSENRASYEQYF.

This sequence joins TRBV19 and TRBJ1-5; D gene unclear. V gave up 3 bases and J gave up 3 bases, with 15 bases separating them. CDR3 size: 16 residues. In germline, CDR1 is LNHDA, CDR2 SQIVND (reference sequence). CDR3 amino acids: CASSMVPVRNNQPQHF. In DNA form, the CDR3 reads TGTGCCAGTAGTATGGTGCCCGTCAGGAACAATCAGCCCCAGCATTTT.

The chain is built from TRBV9 and TRBJ1-5, with TRBD1 as a possible D gene (6 bases). The V end was cut by 2 bases, the J end by 2 bases, with 8 bases between. There are 14 residues in the CDR3. Germline values: CDR1 SGDLS, CDR2 YYNGEE. The CDR3 DNA sequence: TGTGCCAGCAGCGTCGGGGGCGGCAATCAGCCCCAGCATTTT. This gives the protein CASSVGGGNQPQHF.

This clone occurred once. This chain uses TRBV4-3 with TRBJ2-1, with a possible D match to TRBD1 (5 bases). Germline CDR1 reads LGHNA; CDR2 reads YSLEER. The CDR3 spans 17 residues. V lost 0 bases and J 0 bases, leaving 12 bases between the germline ends. CDR3 protein: CASSQDRQTFSYNEQFF. For the CDR3, the DNA is TGCGCCAGCAGCCAAGATAGACAGACCTTCTCCTACAATGAGCAGTTCTTC.

The chain carries TRBV29-1 and TRBJ1-2; D is possibly TRBD1 (6 bases). CDR3 length equals 10 residues. Germline CDR1 and CDR2: SQVTM and ANQGSEA. Between the trimmed V and J ends, which lost 6 bases and 8 bases, there was a span of 10 bases. CDR3 nucleotides: TGCAGCGTGGGGGGCCCCGGCTACACCTTC. This sequence encodes CSVGGPGYTF. The complete variable domain, with remaining parts taken from reference TRBV29-1 and TRBJ1-2, reads SAVISQKPSRDICQRGTSLTIQCQVDSQVTMMFWYRQQPGQSLTLIATANQGSEATYESGFVIDKFPISRPNLTFSTLTVSNMSPEDSSIYLCSVGGPGYTFGSGTRLTVV.

CDR3 coding DNA: TGCAGCGTCCTTACTTCCAACGTGGTTTACGAGCAGTACTTC. Protein: CSVLTSNVVYEQYF. The rearrangement uses TRBV29-1 and TRBJ2-7; D gene ambiguous. The CDR3 runs to 14 residues. Germline assignment: CDR1 SQVTM and CDR2 ANQGSEA. V was shortened by 6 bases and J by 4 bases, with 19 bases between the two germline ends.

This clone has a single count. The chain employs TRBV6-6 and TRBJ2-1; perhaps TRBD1 as D (6 bases). V lost 5 bases and J 7 bases, leaving 15 bases between the germline ends. The CDR3 loop spans 14 amino acids. CDR1 MNHNY and CDR2 SVGAGI come from the germline V gene (reference sequence). The CDR3 loop reads CASSPTGFGNEQFF. In DNA, the CDR3 is TGTGCCAGCAGTCCAACAGGGTTCGGGAATGAGCAGTTCTTC.

The chain combines TRBV10-1 with TRBJ1-2; D not certain. In germline, CDR1 is WNHNN, CDR2 SYGVQD (reference sequence). Between the trimmed V and J ends, which lost 0 bases and 6 bases, there was a span of 8 bases. The CDR3 loop spans 13 amino acids. CDR3 coding DNA: TGCGCCAGCAGTGAGTCGCGGAAGGATGGCTACACCTTC. Its translation: CASSESRKDGYTF.

The chain has TRBV29-1 and TRBJ1-2; D gene uncertain. V was pared by 2 bases and J by 4 bases, with 5 bases between. Per the germline V gene, CDR1 is SQVTM and CDR2 is ANQGSEA. This CDR3 spans 11 amino acids. The chain's CDR3 is CSVESLYGYTF. The DNA for the CDR3 is TGCAGCGTTGAAAGTCTCTATGGCTACACCTTC.

The chain has TRBV7-2 and TRBJ2-1; 11 bases align to TRBD2. V gave up 5 bases and J gave up 6 bases; unmatched junction bases: 6. The CDR3 runs to 15 residues. Per the germline V gene, CDR1 is SGHTA and CDR2 is FQGNSA. The CDR3 bases are TGTGCCAGCAGCCCAGCGCTAGCGGGGGGCAATGAGCAGTTCTTC. As protein: CASSPALAGGNEQFF.

This chain connects TRBV5-1 to TRBJ2-1; the match to TRBD1 covers 10 bases. Germline V gene data show CDR1 as SGHRS and CDR2 as YFSETQ. The CDR3 has 13 residues. The J segment lost 7 bases and the V segment lost 7 bases, leaving 5 bases of the junction unmatched. DNA of the CDR3: TGCGCCAGCCTCGGGACAGGGGATAATGAGCAGTTCTTC. It specifies CASLGTGDNEQFF.

The chain joins TRBV7-6 to TRBJ2-3; D possibly corresponds to TRBD2 (6 bases). Trimming removed 0 bases at V and 3 bases at J, with 10 bases between. In germline, CDR1 is SGHVS, CDR2 FNYEAQ. The CDR3 is 15 amino acids. DNA of the CDR3: TGTGCCAGCAGCTTAGCGACTAGATTGACAGATACGCAGTATTTT. Encoded protein: CASSLATRLTDTQYF. The whole variable domain, remainder taken from reference TRBV7-6 and TRBJ2-3, is GAGVSQSPRYKVTKRGQDVALRCDPISGHVSLYWYRQALGQGPEFLTYFNYEAQQDKSGLPNDRFSAERPEGSISTLTIQRTEQRDSAMYRCASSLATRLTDTQYFGPGTRLTVL.